These T cell receptor beta chains were read from a single sample in a study of early T cells in non-severe SARS-CoV-2 infection. One entry per CDR3 protein, called by TCRdb with MiXCR from the 5' RACE reads. This table has more than 65,000 distinct CDR3 sequences, 4.6% appearing once. This specimen was whole blood, taken at baseline. The source of these receptors is an adult who was a healthcare worker with PCR-confirmed SARS-CoV-2 infection or an uninfected control (not recorded which). The donor label of this sample is uncertain. Each CDR3 is given with its conserved first and last residue. A D gene is named only where the DNA matches it firmly.

J	D	V	CDR3
TRBJ2-3	-	TRBV10-2	CATASAGPTSDTQYF
TRBJ2-7	TRBD1	TRBV20-1	CSARPGQGSYEQYF
TRBJ2-2	-	TRBV6-2/TRBV6-3	CASSYIRGGPNTGELFF
TRBJ2-2	-	TRBV7-9	CASSPGLARELFF
TRBJ2-7	-	TRBV29-1	CSVDRDYEQYF
TRBJ1-1	-	TRBV15	CATSRDSWTEAFF
TRBJ2-7	-	TRBV7-6	CASSLDSAGLREQYF
TRBJ1-3	-	TRBV20-1	CSASRQSSGNTIYF
TRBJ2-3	TRBD2	TRBV27	CASSRRAGVRGDTQYF
TRBJ2-7	-	TRBV3-1	CASSQGAYEQYF
TRBJ1-5	TRBD1	TRBV11-2	CASSSTTGGNQPQHF
TRBJ2-1	TRBD2	TRBV20-1	CSAPPSSGAYNEQFF
TRBJ1-1	-	TRBV7-9	CASSPGPRDTEAFF
TRBJ1-6	TRBD1	TRBV14	CASSRAGQGSPLHF
TRBJ2-2	-	TRBV7-6	CASSQPPGWAAAANTGELFF
TRBJ2-1	-	TRBV7-2	CASSSTNEQFF
TRBJ2-1	TRBD2	TRBV20-1	CSASSTSGGIINEQFF
TRBJ2-3	TRBD2	TRBV6-4	CASSSGSSGAGDTQYF
TRBJ1-1	-	TRBV29-1	CSVEVGMNTEAFF
TRBJ2-7	TRBD2	TRBV20-1	CSAMAPGGGYYEQYF
TRBJ2-7	TRBD1	TRBV9	CASSGGQGAPFDEQYF
TRBJ2-5	-	TRBV20-1	CSALTGYLYQETQYF
TRBJ1-1	-	TRBV12-5	CASGSDRTRAFF
TRBJ1-2	TRBD1	TRBV3-1	CASSQVRTGPYYGYTF
TRBJ2-5	-	TRBV5-6	CASSLRQGIETQYF
TRBJ2-3	-	TRBV12-3/TRBV12-4	CASSPQAGSSTDTQYF
TRBJ1-5	TRBD1	TRBV3-1	CASSQGTGSQPQHF
TRBJ2-3	-	TRBV20-1	CSASGDSSTDTQYF
TRBJ2-3	-	TRBV24-1	CATSDLRSDTDTQYF
TRBJ2-3	-	TRBV5-1	CASSLVLVPDTQYF
TRBJ1-5	-	TRBV6-2/TRBV6-3	CASSYGMNQPQHF
TRBJ1-1	-	TRBV9	CASSVSADTEAFF
TRBJ2-6	-	TRBV6-5	CASTLKVSGANVLTF
TRBJ1-3	TRBD1	TRBV6-5	CASRAGTGSGNTIYF
TRBJ1-5	TRBD1	TRBV12-3/TRBV12-4	CASSLDRGGNQPQHF
TRBJ2-7	TRBD1	TRBV29-1	CSIGTDIDYEQYF
TRBJ2-7	-	TRBV6-1	CASSGWAHEQYF
TRBJ2-7	-	TRBV7-9	CASSLDRASPEQYF
TRBJ2-6	-	TRBV29-1	CSVLPHGPSSGANVLTF
TRBJ2-7	-	TRBV6-5	CASRLIRDFNYEQYF
TRBJ2-5	TRBD1	TRBV6-2/TRBV6-3	CASRPWTGQETQYF
TRBJ2-2	-	TRBV6-4	CASSESGAVTGELFF
TRBJ2-5	TRBD2	TRBV5-1	CASSLAGLAGGQGTQYF
TRBJ2-3	-	TRBV12-3/TRBV12-4	CASSLGVRAGSTDTQYF
TRBJ2-1	TRBD2	TRBV12-3/TRBV12-4	CASSPLRLANNEQFF
TRBJ2-5	-	TRBV10-3	CAISGTGIQETQYF
TRBJ1-1	-	TRBV7-6	CASSIGGEAFF
TRBJ2-4	TRBD2	TRBV28	CASSFGGRNIQYF